This TCR beta chain appears in the sequencing data of a study of technical replicates of blood from several donors. The method was immunoSEQ multiplex PCR; TCRdb's version includes in-frame clones alone and lacks a portion of them. The table has about 68,000 clones, less than 98% seen once; the top ten hold 0.2% to 0.3%. This CDR3 region has 14 residues. V shed 4 bases and J 3 bases; nucleotides not matched to a gene: 5. Per the germline V gene, CDR1 is LNHDA and CDR2 is SQIVND (reference sequence). The chain links TRBV19 to TRBJ1-2; 7 bases map to TRBD1. Sequencing used T cells isolated from PBMCs. This clonotype originated in a human donor in good health. DNA for the CDR3: TGTGCCAGTAGTAAGTACAGGGGCGACTATGGCTACACCTTC. Its protein is CASSKYRGDYGYTF.